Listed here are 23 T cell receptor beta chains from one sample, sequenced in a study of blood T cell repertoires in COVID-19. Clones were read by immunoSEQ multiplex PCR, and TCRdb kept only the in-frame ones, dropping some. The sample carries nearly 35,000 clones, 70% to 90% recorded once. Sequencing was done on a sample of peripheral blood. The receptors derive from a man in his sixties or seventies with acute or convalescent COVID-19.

CDR3: CASGFLPDRAYEQYF. CDR3 nucleotide sequence: TGTGCTAGTGGTTTTTTGCCGGACAGGGCGTACGAGCAGTACTTC. This chain connects TRBV12-5 to TRBJ2-7; 8 bases line up with TRBD1. This CDR3 contains 15 residues. Germline V lookup: CDR1 LGHNT, CDR2 FRNRAP. J gave up 4 bases and V 3 bases, and 8 bases lay outside the gene matches.

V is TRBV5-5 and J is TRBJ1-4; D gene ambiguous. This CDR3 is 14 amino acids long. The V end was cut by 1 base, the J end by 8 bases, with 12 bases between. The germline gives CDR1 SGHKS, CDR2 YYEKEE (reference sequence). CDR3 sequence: CASSLRGDAEKLFF. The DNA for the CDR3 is TGTGCCAGCAGCTTGCGGGGAGACGCGGAAAAACTGTTTTTT.

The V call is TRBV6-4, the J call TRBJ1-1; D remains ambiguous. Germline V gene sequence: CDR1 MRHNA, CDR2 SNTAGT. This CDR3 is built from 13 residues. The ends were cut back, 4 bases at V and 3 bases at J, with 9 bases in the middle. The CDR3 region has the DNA TGTGCCAGCAGTGTTGAGGTCCACACTGAAGCTTTCTTT. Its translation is CASSVEVHTEAFF.

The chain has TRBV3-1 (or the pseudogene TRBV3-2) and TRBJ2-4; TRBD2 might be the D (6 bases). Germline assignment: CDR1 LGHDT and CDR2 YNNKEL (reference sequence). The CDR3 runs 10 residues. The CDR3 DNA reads TGTGGGGGGGAGGAAAACATTCAGTACTTC. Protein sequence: CGGEENIQYF.

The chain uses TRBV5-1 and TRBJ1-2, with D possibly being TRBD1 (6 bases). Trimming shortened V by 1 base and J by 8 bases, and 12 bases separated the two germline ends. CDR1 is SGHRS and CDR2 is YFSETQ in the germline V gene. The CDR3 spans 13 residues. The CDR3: CASSLSGGEGYTF. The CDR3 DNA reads TGCGCCAGCAGCTTGAGCGGGGGCGAAGGCTACACCTTC.

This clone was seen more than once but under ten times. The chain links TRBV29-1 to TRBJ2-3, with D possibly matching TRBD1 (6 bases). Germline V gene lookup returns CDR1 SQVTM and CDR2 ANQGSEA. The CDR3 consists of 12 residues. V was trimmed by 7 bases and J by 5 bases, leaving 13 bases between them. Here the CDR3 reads CSGSQGGDTQYF. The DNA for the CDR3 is TGCAGCGGATCACAGGGTGGAGATACGCAGTATTTT.

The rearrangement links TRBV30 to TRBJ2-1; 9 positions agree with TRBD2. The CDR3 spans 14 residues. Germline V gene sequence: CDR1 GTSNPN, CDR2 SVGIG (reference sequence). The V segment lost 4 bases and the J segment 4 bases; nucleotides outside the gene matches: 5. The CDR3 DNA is TGTGCCTGGACTGCGGGGGGGGAGTACAATGAGCAGTTCTTC. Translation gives CAWTAGGEYNEQFF.

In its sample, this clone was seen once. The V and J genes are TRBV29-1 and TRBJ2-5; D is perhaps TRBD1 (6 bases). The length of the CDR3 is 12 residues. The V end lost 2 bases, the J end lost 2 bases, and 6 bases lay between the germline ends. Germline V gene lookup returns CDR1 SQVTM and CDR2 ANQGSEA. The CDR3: CSVERGQETQYF. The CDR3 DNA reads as TGCAGCGTTGAAAGGGGGCAAGAGACCCAGTACTTC.

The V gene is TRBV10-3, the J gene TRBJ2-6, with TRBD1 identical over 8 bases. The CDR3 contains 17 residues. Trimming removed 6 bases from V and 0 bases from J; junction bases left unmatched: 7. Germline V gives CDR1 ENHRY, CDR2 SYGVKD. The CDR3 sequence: CAISTGTGSSGANVLTF. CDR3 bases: TGTGCCATCAGCACCGGGACAGGAAGCTCTGGGGCCAACGTCCTGACTTTC.

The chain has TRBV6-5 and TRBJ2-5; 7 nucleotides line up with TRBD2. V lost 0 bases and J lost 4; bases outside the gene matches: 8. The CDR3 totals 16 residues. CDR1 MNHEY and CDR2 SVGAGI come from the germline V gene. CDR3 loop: CASSYSYAGERETQYF. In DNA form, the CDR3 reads TGTGCCAGCAGTTACTCTTATGCGGGAGAACGAGAGACCCAGTACTTC.

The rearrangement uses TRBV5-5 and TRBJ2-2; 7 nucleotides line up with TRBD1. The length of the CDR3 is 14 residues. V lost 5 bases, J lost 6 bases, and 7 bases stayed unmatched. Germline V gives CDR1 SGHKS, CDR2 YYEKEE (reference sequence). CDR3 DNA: TGTGCCAGCAGTCCCCTTCAGGGGGCCGGGGAGCTGTTTTTT. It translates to CASSPLQGAGELFF.

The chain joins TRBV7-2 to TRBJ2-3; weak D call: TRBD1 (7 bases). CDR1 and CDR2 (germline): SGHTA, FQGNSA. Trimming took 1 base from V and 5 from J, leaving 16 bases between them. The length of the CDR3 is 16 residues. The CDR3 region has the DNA TGTGCCAGCAGCTTAGAGGCCAGGGGGGTTGGAGATACGCAGTATTTT. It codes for CASSLEARGVGDTQYF.

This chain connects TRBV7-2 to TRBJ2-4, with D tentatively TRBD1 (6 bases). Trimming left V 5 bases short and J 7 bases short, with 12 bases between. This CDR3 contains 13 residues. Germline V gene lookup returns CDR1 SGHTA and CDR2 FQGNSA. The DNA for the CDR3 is TGTGCCAGCAGCGATTCTCAGGGGAACATTCAGTACTTC. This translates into CASSDSQGNIQYF.

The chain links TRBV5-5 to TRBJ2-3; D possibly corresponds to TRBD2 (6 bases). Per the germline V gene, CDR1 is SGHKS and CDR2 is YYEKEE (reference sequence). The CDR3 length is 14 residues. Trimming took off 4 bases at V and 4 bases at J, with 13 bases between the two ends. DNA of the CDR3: TGTGCCAGCAGCCCACCCGGGACTTCAGATACGCAGTATTTT. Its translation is CASSPPGTSDTQYF.

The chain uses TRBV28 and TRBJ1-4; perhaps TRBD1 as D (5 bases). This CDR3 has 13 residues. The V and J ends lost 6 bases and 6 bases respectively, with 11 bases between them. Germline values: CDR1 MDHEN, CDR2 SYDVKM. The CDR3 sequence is CASSPDSYEKLFF. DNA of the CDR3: TGTGCCAGCAGCCCCGACAGTTATGAAAAACTGTTTTTT.

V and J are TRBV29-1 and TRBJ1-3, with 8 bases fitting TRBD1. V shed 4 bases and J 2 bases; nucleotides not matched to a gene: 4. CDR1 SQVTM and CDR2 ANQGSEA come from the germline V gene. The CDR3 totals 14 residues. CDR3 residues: CSVVQGDPGNTIYF. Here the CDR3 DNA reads TGCAGCGTTGTACAGGGGGATCCTGGAAACACCATATATTTT.

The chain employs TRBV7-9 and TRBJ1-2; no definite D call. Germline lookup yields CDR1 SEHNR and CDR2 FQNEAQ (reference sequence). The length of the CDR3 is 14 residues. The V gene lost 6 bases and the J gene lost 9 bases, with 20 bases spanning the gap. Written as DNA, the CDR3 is TGTGCCAGCAGTTTTATTGACCAGACTCCAAGCTACACCTTC. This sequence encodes CASSFIDQTPSYTF.

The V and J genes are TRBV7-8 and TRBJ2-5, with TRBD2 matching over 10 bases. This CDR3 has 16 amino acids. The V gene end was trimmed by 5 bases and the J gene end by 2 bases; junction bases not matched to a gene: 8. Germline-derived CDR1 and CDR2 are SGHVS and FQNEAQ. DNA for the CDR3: TGTGCCAGCAGCCTGGGACTAGCGTCTGTGCAAGAGACCCAGTACTTC. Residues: CASSLGLASVQETQYF.

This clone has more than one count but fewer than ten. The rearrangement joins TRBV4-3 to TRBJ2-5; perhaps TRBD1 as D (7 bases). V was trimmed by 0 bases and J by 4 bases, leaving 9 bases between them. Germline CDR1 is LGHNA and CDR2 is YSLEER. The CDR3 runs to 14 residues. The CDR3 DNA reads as TGCGCCAGCAGCCAAGATCAGGGGGGAGAGACCCAGTACTTC. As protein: CASSQDQGGETQYF.

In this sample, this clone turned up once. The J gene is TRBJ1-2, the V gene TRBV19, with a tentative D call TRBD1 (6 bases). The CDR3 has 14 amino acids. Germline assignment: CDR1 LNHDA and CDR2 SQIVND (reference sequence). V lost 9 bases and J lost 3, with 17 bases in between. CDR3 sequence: CASSNRVGDYGYTF. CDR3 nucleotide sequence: TGTGCCAGCAGCAACAGGGTGGGGGACTATGGCTACACCTTC. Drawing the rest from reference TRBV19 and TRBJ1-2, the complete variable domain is DGGITQSPKYLFRKEGQNVTLSCEQNLNHDAMYWYRQDPGQGLRLIYYSQIVNDFQKGDIAEGYSVSREKKESFPLTVTSAQKNPTAFYLCASSNRVGDYGYTFGSGTRLTVV.

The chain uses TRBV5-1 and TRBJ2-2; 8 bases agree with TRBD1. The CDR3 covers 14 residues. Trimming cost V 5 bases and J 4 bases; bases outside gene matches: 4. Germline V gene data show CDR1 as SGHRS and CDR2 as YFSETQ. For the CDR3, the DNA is TGCGCCAGCAGGTTAACAGGGGGCACCGGGGAGCTGTTTTTT. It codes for CASRLTGGTGELFF.

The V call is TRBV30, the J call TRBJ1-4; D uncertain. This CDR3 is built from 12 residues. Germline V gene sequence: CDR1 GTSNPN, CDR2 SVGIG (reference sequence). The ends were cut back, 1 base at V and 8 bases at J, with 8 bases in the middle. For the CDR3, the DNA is TGTGCCTGGAGTGCAAAAGCAGAAAAACTGTTTTTT. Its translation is CAWSAKAEKLFF.

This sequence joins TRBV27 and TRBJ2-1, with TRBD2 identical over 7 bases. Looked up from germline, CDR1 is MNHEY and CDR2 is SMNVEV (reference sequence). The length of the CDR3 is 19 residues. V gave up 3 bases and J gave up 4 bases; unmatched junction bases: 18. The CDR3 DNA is TGTGCCAGCAGTTTCCGTGGAGTGAGCGGGACGGGAATATACAATGAGCAGTTCTTC. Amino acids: CASSFRGVSGTGIYNEQFF.